A single sample gave rise to the 3 T cell receptor beta chains below, sequenced in a study of blood T cell repertoires in COVID-19. Sequencing used immunoSEQ multiplex PCR; TCRdb keeps in-frame clones, though not all of them. Of around 82,000 clones detected, about 88% appear once; the ten largest clones hold about 6.5%. The sequencing sample was made of peripheral blood. These receptor sequences come from an elderly man with COVID-19, enrolled during active disease.

The chain joins TRBV7-3 to TRBJ2-6; 10 nucleotides align to TRBD1. This CDR3 comprises 16 residues. J gave up 2 bases and V 4 bases, and 2 bases lay outside the gene matches. Germline V gives CDR1 SGHTA, CDR2 FQGTGA. The CDR3 DNA sequence: TGTGCCAGCAGCTCAGGACAGGGGGCTGGGGCCAACGTCCTGACTTTC. It codes for CASSSGQGAGANVLTF.

V usage is TRBV4-3 and J usage is TRBJ1-6; D is ambiguous. The ends were cut back, 0 bases at V and 10 bases at J, with 10 bases in the middle. CDR1 and CDR2 from the germline V gene are LGHNA and YSLEER. This CDR3 has 14 amino acids. CDR3 nucleotide sequence: TGCGCCAGCAGCCAAGATTCCTCTCCCTCACCCCTCCACTTT. Encoded protein: CASSQDSSPSPLHF.

V gene TRBV10-3 combines with J gene TRBJ2-7; 7 bases fit TRBD1. CDR1 and CDR2 (germline): ENHRY, SYGVKD. The CDR3 totals 15 residues. J was trimmed by 3 bases and V by 2 bases; bases with no gene match: 7. The CDR3 nucleotides read TGTGCCATCAGTGAGCCCGGGACAGAACACTACGAGCAGTACTTC. Translating gives CAISEPGTEHYEQYF.